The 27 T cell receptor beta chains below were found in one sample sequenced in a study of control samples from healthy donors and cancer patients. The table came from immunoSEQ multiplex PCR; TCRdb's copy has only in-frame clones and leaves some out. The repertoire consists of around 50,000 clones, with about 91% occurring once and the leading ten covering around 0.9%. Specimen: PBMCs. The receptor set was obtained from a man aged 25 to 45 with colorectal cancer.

CDR3 amino acids: CASSSNRPPSQYF. The CDR3 DNA is TGTGCCAGCAGTTCAAACAGGCCCCCGTCGCAGTACTTC. V and J are TRBV6-2 or TRBV6-3 and TRBJ2-7, with D possibly being TRBD1 (5 bases). The germline V gene encodes CDR1 MNHEY and CDR2 SVGEGT. The V end was cut by 4 bases, the J end by 9 bases, with 16 bases between. This CDR3 has 13 amino acids.

As DNA, the CDR3 is TGTGCCAGCAGCTTAAATTCGGGGCTGAACACTGAAGCTTTCTTT. This codes for CASSLNSGLNTEAFF. The chain recombines TRBV7-2 with TRBJ1-1; D may be TRBD1 (5 bases). The V end was cut by 2 bases, the J end by 0 bases, with 10 bases between. The CDR3 has 15 amino acids. CDR1 and CDR2 (germline): SGHTA, FQGNSA.

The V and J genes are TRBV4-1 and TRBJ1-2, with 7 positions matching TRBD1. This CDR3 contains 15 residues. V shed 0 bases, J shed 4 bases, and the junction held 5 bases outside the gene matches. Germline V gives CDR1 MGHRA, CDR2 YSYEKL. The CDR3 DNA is TGCGCCAGCAGCCAAGATAACAGGGGCGGCTATGGCTACACCTTC. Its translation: CASSQDNRGGYGYTF.

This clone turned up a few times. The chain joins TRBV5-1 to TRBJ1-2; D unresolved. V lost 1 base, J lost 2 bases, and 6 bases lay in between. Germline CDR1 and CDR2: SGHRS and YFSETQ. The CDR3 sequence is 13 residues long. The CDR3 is CASSLIQNYGYTF. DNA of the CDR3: TGCGCCAGCAGCTTGATACAGAACTATGGCTACACCTTC.

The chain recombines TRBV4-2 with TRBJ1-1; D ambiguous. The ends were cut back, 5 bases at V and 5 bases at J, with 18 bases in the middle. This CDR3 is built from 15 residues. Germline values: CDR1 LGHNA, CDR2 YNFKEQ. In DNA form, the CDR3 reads TGTGCCAGCAGCGTTAGCCCTGCATCGAGGACTGAAGCTTTCTTT. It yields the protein CASSVSPASRTEAFF.

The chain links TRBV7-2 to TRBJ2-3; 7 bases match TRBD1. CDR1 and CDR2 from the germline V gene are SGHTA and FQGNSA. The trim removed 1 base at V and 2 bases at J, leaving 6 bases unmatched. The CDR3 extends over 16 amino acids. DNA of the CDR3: TGTGCCAGCAGCTTAGGTCCCGACAGGGACACAGATACGCAGTATTTT. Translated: CASSLGPDRDTDTQYF.

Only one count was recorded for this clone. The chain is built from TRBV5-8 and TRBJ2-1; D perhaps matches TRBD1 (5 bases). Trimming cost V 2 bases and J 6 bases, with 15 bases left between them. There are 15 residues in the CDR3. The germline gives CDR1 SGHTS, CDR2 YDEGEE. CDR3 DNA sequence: TGTGCCAGCAGCTTAGTACAGGATCAACGCAATGAGCAGTTCTTC. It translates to CASSLVQDQRNEQFF. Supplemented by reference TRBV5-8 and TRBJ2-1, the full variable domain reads EAGVTQSPTHLIKTRGQQATLRCSPISGHTSVYWYQQALGLGLQFLLWYDEGEERNRGNFPPRFSGRQFPNYSSELNVNALELEDSALYLCASSLVQDQRNEQFFGPGTRLTVL.

CDR3 residues: CASSPRLGNTGELFF. DNA of the CDR3: TGTGCCAGCAGCCCTCGACTAGGGAACACCGGGGAGCTGTTTTTT. The V call is TRBV9, the J call TRBJ2-2; TRBD2 might be the D (6 bases). This CDR3 is 15 amino acids long. The germline V gene encodes CDR1 SGDLS and CDR2 YYNGEE. V lost 4 bases and J 1 base, leaving 11 bases between the germline ends.

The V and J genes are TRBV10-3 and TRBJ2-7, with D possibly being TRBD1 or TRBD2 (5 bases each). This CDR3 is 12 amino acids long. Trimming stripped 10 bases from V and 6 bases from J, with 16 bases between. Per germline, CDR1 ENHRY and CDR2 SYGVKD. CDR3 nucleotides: TGTGCCACTACAGGAGGTTTGCGCGAGCAGTACTTC. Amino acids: CATTGGLREQYF.

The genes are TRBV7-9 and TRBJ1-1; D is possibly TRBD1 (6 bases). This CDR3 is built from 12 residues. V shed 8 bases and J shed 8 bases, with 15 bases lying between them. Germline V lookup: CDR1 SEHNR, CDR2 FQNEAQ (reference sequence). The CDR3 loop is CASDRYHLEAFF. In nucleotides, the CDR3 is TGTGCCAGCGACAGGTATCATCTCGAAGCTTTCTTT.

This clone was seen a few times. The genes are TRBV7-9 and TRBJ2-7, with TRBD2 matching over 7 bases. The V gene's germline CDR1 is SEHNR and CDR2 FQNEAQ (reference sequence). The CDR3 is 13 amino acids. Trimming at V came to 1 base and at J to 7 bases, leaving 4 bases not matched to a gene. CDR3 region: CASSLDWGGEQYF. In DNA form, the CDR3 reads TGTGCCAGCAGCTTAGATTGGGGGGGAGAGCAGTACTTC.

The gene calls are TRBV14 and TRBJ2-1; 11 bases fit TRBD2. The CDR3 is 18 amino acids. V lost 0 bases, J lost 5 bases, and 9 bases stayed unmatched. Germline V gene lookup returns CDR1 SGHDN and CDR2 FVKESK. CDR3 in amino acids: CASSQDILTSGANNEQFF. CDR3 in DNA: TGTGCCAGCAGCCAAGACATCCTGACTAGCGGGGCGAACAATGAGCAGTTCTTC. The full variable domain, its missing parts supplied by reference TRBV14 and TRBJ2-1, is EAGVTQFPSHSVIEKGQTVTLRCDPISGHDNLYWYRRVMGKEIKFLLHFVKESKQDESGMPNNRFLAERTGGTYSTLKVQPAELEDSGVYFCASSQDILTSGANNEQFFGPGTRLTVL.

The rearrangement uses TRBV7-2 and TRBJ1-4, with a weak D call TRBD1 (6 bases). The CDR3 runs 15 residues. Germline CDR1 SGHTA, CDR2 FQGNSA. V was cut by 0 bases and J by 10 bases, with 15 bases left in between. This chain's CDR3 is CASSLAGGADGKLFF. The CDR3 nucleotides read TGTGCCAGCAGCTTAGCGGGGGGGGCTGATGGAAAACTGTTTTTT.

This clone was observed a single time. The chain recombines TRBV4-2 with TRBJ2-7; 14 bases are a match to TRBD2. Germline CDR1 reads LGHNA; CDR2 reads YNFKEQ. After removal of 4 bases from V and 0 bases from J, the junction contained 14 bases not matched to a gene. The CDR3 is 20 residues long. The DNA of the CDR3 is TGTGCCAGCAGCCCCTACTTCGGGACTAGCGGGAGACTTTACTCCTACGAGCAGTACTTC. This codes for CASSPYFGTSGRLYSYEQYF.

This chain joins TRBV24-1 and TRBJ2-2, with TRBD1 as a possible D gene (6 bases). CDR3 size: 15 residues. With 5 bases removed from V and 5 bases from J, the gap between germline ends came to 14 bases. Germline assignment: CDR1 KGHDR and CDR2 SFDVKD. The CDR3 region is CATSGGRGMTGELFF. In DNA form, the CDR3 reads TGTGCCACCAGTGGTGGCAGGGGCATGACCGGGGAGCTGTTTTTT.

The CDR3 sequence is CSGGEGSEAFF. As DNA, the CDR3 is TGCAGCGGGGGGGAGGGAAGCGAAGCTTTCTTT. This rearrangement joins TRBV29-1 to TRBJ1-1, with D maybe TRBD1 (5 bases). CDR3 length: 11 residues. The germline CDR1 and CDR2 sequences are SQVTM and ANQGSEA. Trimming cost V 7 bases and J 8 bases, with 14 bases left between them. Based on the CDR3 plus reference TRBV29-1 and TRBJ1-1, the full variable domain is SAVISQKPSRDICQRGTSLTIQCQVDSQVTMMFWYRQQPGQSLTLIATANQGSEATYESGFVIDKFPISRPNLTFSTLTVSNMSPEDSSIYLCSGGEGSEAFFGQGTRLTVV.

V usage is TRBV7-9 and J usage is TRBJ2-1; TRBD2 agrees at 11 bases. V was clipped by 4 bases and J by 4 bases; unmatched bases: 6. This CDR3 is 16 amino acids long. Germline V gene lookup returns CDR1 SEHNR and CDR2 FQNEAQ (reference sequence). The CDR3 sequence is CASSSTTSGGYNEQFF. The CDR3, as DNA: TGTGCCAGCAGCTCCACAACTAGCGGGGGTTACAATGAGCAGTTCTTC.

The CDR3 DNA sequence: TGTGCCAGCAGTTACTATCGGGGCACAGATACGCAGTATTTT. This sequence encodes CASSYYRGTDTQYF. The genes are TRBV6-5 and TRBJ2-3, with no clear D. This CDR3 contains 14 residues. V was cut by 1 base and J by 1 base, with 6 bases left in between. Germline CDR1 is MNHEY and CDR2 is SVGAGI.

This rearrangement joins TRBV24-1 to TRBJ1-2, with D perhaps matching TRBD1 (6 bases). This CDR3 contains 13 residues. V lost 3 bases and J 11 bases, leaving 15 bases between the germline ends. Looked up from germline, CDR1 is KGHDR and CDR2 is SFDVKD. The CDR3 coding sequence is TGTGCCACCAGTGATCGGACAGAGGGAGGATACACCTTC. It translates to CATSDRTEGGYTF.

CDR3 DNA: TGCGCCAGCAGCCAAGATCATGGGCTAGCGGGGGGCATTAGCACAGATACGCAGTATTTT. It is translated as CASSQDHGLAGGISTDTQYF. The chain uses TRBV4-3 and TRBJ2-3; 11 positions agree with TRBD2. Germline loops: CDR1 LGHNA, CDR2 YSLEER. Losses at the gene ends were 0 bases for V and 0 bases for J; bases not matched to a gene: 11. This CDR3 spans 20 amino acids.

For the CDR3, the DNA is TGCAGTGCCTCGCCAGTGGATACGCAGTATTTT. It is translated as CSASPVDTQYF. The chain carries TRBV20-1 and TRBJ2-3; no clear D. CDR3 size: 11 residues. Germline V gene sequence: CDR1 DFQATT, CDR2 SNEGSKA (reference sequence). The ends were cut back, 6 bases at V and 6 bases at J, with 10 bases in the middle.

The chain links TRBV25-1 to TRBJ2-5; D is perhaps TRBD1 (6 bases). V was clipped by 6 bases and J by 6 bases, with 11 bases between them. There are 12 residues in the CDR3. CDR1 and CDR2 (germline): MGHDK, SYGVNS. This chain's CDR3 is CASRSGAKTQYF. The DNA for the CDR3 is TGTGCCAGCAGATCAGGGGCCAAGACCCAGTACTTC. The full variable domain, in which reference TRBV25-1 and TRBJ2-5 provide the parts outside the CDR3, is EADIYQTPRYLVIGTGKKITLECSQTMGHDKMYWYQQDPGMELHLIHYSYGVNSTEKGDLSSESTVSRIRTEHFPLTLESARPSHTSQYLCASRSGAKTQYFGPGTRLLVL.

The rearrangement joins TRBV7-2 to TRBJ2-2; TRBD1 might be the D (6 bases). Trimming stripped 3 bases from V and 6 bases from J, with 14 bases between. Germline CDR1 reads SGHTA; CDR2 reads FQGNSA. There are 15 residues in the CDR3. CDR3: CASSLALWGPGELFF. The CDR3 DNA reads TGTGCCAGCAGCTTGGCCCTTTGGGGGCCCGGGGAGCTGTTTTTT.

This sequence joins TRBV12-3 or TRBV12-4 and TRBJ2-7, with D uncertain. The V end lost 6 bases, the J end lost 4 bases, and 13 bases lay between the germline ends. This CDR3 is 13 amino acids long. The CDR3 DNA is TGTGCCAGCAGCAGATCCGGTGGGTACGAGCAGTACTTC. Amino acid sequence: CASSRSGGYEQYF.

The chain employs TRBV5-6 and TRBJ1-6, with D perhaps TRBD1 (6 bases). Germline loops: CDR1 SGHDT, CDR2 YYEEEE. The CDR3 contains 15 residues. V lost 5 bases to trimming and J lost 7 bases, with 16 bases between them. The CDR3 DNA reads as TGTGCCAGCAGAAGCCGACAGGTCCTCAATTCACCCCTCCACTTT. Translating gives CASRSRQVLNSPLHF.

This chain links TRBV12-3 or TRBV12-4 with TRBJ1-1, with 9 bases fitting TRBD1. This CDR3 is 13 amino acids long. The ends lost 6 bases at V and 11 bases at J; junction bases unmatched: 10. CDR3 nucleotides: TGTGCCAGCAGATCGTACAGGGGGCGCGGGGCTTTCTTT. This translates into CASRSYRGRGAFF.

DNA for the CDR3: TGTGCTAGTGGATACGGGGGCTACGAGCAGTACTTC. Protein product: CASGYGGYEQYF. The V gene is TRBV12-5, the J gene TRBJ2-7, with a weak D call TRBD2 (6 bases). CDR1 and CDR2 (germline): LGHNT, FRNRAP. V lost 6 bases to trimming and J lost 3 bases, with 9 bases between them. The CDR3 loop spans 12 amino acids.